The sequence of this T cell receptor (beta chain) was determined in a study of read filtering for tumor transcriptome and immune sequencing. Across the whole study: Under ten patients were R-ISS I, some 15 were R-ISS II, roughly 7 were R-ISS III.

There are many counts of this clonotype. Molecular barcoded adaptors covering alpha/delta and beta/gamma chains were used on roughly 400 ng RNA. TCRdb itself ran the reads through MiXCR, one entry per CDR3 protein. The sample yields fewer than 100,000 distinct CDR3 sequences, around 12% seen once. CDR1 is LGHNA and CDR2 is YSLEER in the germline V gene. CDR3 length equals 15 residues. Between the trimmed V and J ends, which lost 6 bases and 4 bases, there was a span of 18 bases. This rearrangement joins TRBV4-3 to TRBJ1-1; possibly TRBD1 for D (5 bases). The TCR originated in a donor at least 40 years old with multiple myeloma. Sequenced material: a population of CD138-negative cells sorted from bone marrow. Written as DNA, the CDR3 is TGCGCCAGCAGTCAGGTGGGAGGGGCGCCCACTGAAGCTTTCTTT. Protein sequence: CASSQVGGAPTEAFF.